This entry lists 16 T cell receptor beta chains sequenced from one sample in a study of control samples from healthy donors and cancer patients. Produced via immunoSEQ multiplex PCR; TCRdb's table is partial and in-frame only. Among 15,000 to 20,000 clones listed, around 83% were seen once. What was sequenced was PBMCs. Every receptor here comes from a woman in her 70s with colorectal cancer.

The chain recombines TRBV6-1 with TRBJ2-1, with TRBD2 matching 9 bases. Germline V lookup: CDR1 MNHNS, CDR2 SASEGT. Trimming removed 3 bases from V and 10 bases from J; junction bases left unmatched: 13. The CDR3 contains 16 residues. The CDR3 loop reads CASSDRGGTAGGEQFF. The CDR3 DNA reads TGTGCCAGCAGTGATCGGGGGGGTACGGCGGGAGGGGAGCAGTTCTTC.

This clone was seen a single time. V and J are TRBV4-1 and TRBJ2-7, with a possible D match to TRBD1 (6 bases). The V gene's germline CDR1 is MGHRA and CDR2 YSYEKL. The V and J ends lost 0 bases and 7 bases respectively, with 16 bases between them. This CDR3 comprises 15 residues. CDR3 residues: CASSQDRGGQGEQYF. CDR3 nucleotides: TGCGCCAGCAGCCAAGATCGGGGCGGGCAGGGGGAGCAGTACTTC.

In this sample, this clone turned up a few times. The chain links TRBV4-1 to TRBJ2-3; 8 positions match TRBD2. The CDR3 is 16 amino acids. The germline V gene encodes CDR1 MGHRA and CDR2 YSYEKL. Losses at the gene ends were 6 bases for V and 0 bases for J; bases not matched to a gene: 8. The CDR3: CASRPQGGRSTDTQYF. The CDR3 DNA is TGCGCCAGCAGGCCACAGGGCGGGAGGAGCACAGATACGCAGTATTTT.

The chain recombines TRBV5-1 with TRBJ1-4, with 9 bases matching TRBD1. J gave up 2 bases and V 5 bases, and 7 bases lay outside the gene matches. Per germline, CDR1 SGHRS and CDR2 YFSETQ. This CDR3 spans 16 amino acids. CDR3 in amino acids: CASSPQGAVTNEKLFF. CDR3 bases: TGCGCCAGCAGTCCACAGGGGGCGGTCACTAATGAAAAACTGTTTTTT.

The chain couples TRBV29-1 to TRBJ2-5, with 11 bases aligning to TRBD2. The ends lost 4 bases at V and 5 bases at J; junction bases unmatched: 6. Germline assignment: CDR1 SQVTM and CDR2 ANQGSEA. The CDR3 length is 14 residues. CDR3 region: CSVAPSGGSETQYF. CDR3 nucleotides: TGCAGCGTTGCCCCTAGCGGGGGGAGCGAGACCCAGTACTTC.

The J gene is TRBJ2-5, the V gene TRBV6-2 or TRBV6-3; 7 bases line up with TRBD2. CDR1 is MNHEY, CDR2 SVGEGT, per germline. CDR3 length: 17 residues. V dropped 6 bases and J dropped 5; count of bases not matched to a gene: 18. The CDR3 DNA reads TGTGCCAGCAGCACCCACATAGGTGCGGGGGTAAGGGAGACCCAGTACTTC. It yields the protein CASSTHIGAGVRETQYF.

This sequence joins TRBV4-2 and TRBJ2-7, with 11 bases matching TRBD1. From germline, CDR1 is LGHNA and CDR2 YNFKEQ. The CDR3 totals 15 residues. The V gene end was trimmed by 5 bases and the J gene end by 4 bases; junction bases not matched to a gene: 7. The DNA for the CDR3 is TGTGCCAGCAGCTACTCCGGGACAGGGGGTTACGAGCAGTACTTC. Translation gives CASSYSGTGGYEQYF.

V and J are TRBV3-1 (or the pseudogene TRBV3-2) and TRBJ1-2, with D perhaps matching TRBD1 (6 bases). The CDR3 consists of 13 residues. The V and J ends lost 1 base and 8 bases respectively, with 11 bases between them. Germline CDR1 reads LGHDT; CDR2 reads YNNKEL (reference sequence). This CDR3 reads CASSQGGAGGYTF. The DNA for the CDR3 is TGTGCCAGCAGCCAAGGGGGGGCGGGCGGCTACACCTTC.

The chain joins TRBV7-3 to TRBJ2-1; weak D call: TRBD2 (7 bases). Trimming stripped 5 bases from V and 4 bases from J, with 15 bases between. The CDR3 loop spans 15 amino acids. Per germline, CDR1 SGHTA and CDR2 FQGTGA. Written as DNA, the CDR3 is TGTGCCAGCAGCCCCTGGCGGGGGCCTTACAATGAGCAGTTCTTC. It specifies CASSPWRGPYNEQFF.

The V call is TRBV20-1, the J call TRBJ2-7; a possible D gene is TRBD2 (6 bases). Germline-derived CDR1 and CDR2 are DFQATT and SNEGSKA (reference sequence). The CDR3 length is 11 residues. The CDR3: CSGRDSDEQYF. The CDR3 region has the DNA TGCAGCGGGCGGGATTCCGACGAGCAGTACTTC.

This chain uses TRBV5-6 with TRBJ1-2; D uncertain. This CDR3 has 15 residues. Trimming cost V 0 bases and J 3 bases, with 12 bases left between them. Looked up from germline, CDR1 is SGHDT and CDR2 is YYEEEE. CDR3 sequence reads: CASSLAGSRHYGYTF. CDR3 nucleotide sequence: TGTGCCAGCAGCTTGGCAGGATCCAGGCACTATGGCTACACCTTC.

The chain combines TRBV6-5 with TRBJ1-6; no clear D. V was shortened by 7 bases and J by 3 bases, with 10 bases between the two germline ends. Germline values: CDR1 MNHEY, CDR2 SVGAGI. The CDR3 is 14 amino acids. The CDR3 spells CASKPGYYNSPLHF. The CDR3 bases are TGTGCCAGCAAACCGGGATACTATAATTCACCCCTCCACTTT.

This chain uses TRBV9 with TRBJ2-1; D gene ambiguous. This CDR3 contains 14 residues. From germline, CDR1 is SGDLS and CDR2 YYNGEE. The ends were cut back, 0 bases at V and 0 bases at J, with 4 bases in the middle. CDR3 in amino acids: CASSVAASYNEQFF. The CDR3 DNA reads TGTGCCAGCAGCGTAGCGGCCTCCTACAATGAGCAGTTCTTC.

J is TRBJ1-1 and V is TRBV19; D is perhaps TRBD1 (5 bases). Per the germline V gene, CDR1 is LNHDA and CDR2 is SQIVND (reference sequence). This CDR3 is 16 amino acids long. V shed 7 bases and J shed 3 bases, with 21 bases lying between them. The CDR3 reads CASIHMGYRTDTEAFF. In DNA form, the CDR3 reads TGTGCCAGTATTCATATGGGGTACAGGACCGACACTGAAGCTTTCTTT.

The V and J genes are TRBV4-2 and TRBJ2-7; 7 bases align to TRBD1. Per germline, CDR1 LGHNA and CDR2 YNFKEQ. V shed 0 bases and J 4 bases; nucleotides not matched to a gene: 6. The CDR3 runs 15 residues. The CDR3, as DNA: TGTGCCAGCAGCCAAGATTGGCAGGGGGAGTACGAGCAGTACTTC. Residues: CASSQDWQGEYEQYF.

The J gene is TRBJ1-4, the V gene TRBV5-8, with TRBD1 identical over 8 bases. Trimming at V came to 4 bases and at J to 5 bases, leaving 7 bases not matched to a gene. This CDR3 region has 15 residues. CDR1 is SGHTS, CDR2 YDEGEE, per germline. Here the CDR3 DNA reads TGTGCCAGCAGCCTTTGGACAGGGTCAAATGAAAAACTGTTTTTT. Its translation: CASSLWTGSNEKLFF.